Below are 18 T cell receptor beta chains sequenced from a single sample in a study of T-cell memory formation after mild COVID-19. TCRdb re-derived calls from the 5' RACE reads in MiXCR, one entry per CDR3 protein. The data show 450,000 or so distinct CDR3 sequences, approximately 25% seen once. The sample was PBMCs or a T cell subset sorted from them (not recorded which). Source of these receptors: an adult woman who had mild COVID-19 (a few samples of this study predate the infection). Cell type and time point are not known.

In this sample, this clonotype turned up a few times. V usage is TRBV7-3 and J usage is TRBJ2-7, with D uncertain. Germline assignment: CDR1 SGHTA and CDR2 FQGTGA. This CDR3 contains 13 residues. V was pared by 2 bases and J by 5 bases, with 10 bases between. CDR3 sequence (DNA): TGTGCCAGCAGCTTAGGGCTGGTGGACGAGCAGTACTTC. It specifies CASSLGLVDEQYF.

This clonotype was found a few times. J is TRBJ2-3 and V is TRBV15; weak D call: TRBD1 (5 bases). Germline V gene lookup returns CDR1 LNHNV and CDR2 YYDKDF (reference sequence). The CDR3 covers 12 residues. The V and J ends lost 7 bases and 5 bases respectively, with 10 bases between them. CDR3 protein: CATTSQGDTQYF. DNA for the CDR3: TGTGCCACCACCAGTCAGGGAGATACGCAGTATTTT.

This clonotype was counted between two and nine times. The chain is built from TRBV12-5 and TRBJ2-1; D remains ambiguous. Germline V gives CDR1 LGHNT, CDR2 FRNRAP. V dropped 0 bases and J dropped 3 bases, with 12 bases sitting between them. The CDR3 has 16 amino acids. The CDR3 reads CASGLVLPRIYNEQFF. The CDR3 DNA follows: TGTGCTAGTGGTTTGGTACTCCCGAGAATCTACAATGAGCAGTTCTTC.

The chain links TRBV11-2 to TRBJ1-1; possible D gene TRBD1, 5 bases. Germline V CDR1 and CDR2: SGHAT, FQNNGV. The CDR3 has 18 amino acids. V lost 1 base and J 0 bases, leaving 18 bases between the germline ends. The CDR3 DNA reads as TGTGCCAGCAGCTTAGGACCCCAGGGTGGTATAATGAACACTGAAGCTTTCTTT. Amino acids: CASSLGPQGGIMNTEAFF.

A few counts support this clonotype. The rearrangement uses TRBV4-2 and TRBJ2-1; no firm D call. The CDR3 spans 14 residues. Germline-derived CDR1 and CDR2 are LGHNA and YNFKEQ. V lost 0 bases to trimming and J lost 6 bases, with 9 bases between them. The CDR3 loop is CASSQDFGTNEQFF. The CDR3 nucleotides are TGTGCCAGCAGCCAAGATTTCGGCACCAATGAGCAGTTCTTC.

This chain links TRBV4-1 with TRBJ1-1; perhaps TRBD1 as D (5 bases). The CDR3 runs to 14 residues. Germline V gene data show CDR1 as MGHRA and CDR2 as YSYEKL. V lost 6 bases to trimming and J lost 3 bases, with 14 bases between them. The CDR3 region has the DNA TGCGCCAGCAGGCTCGGGGGAGGGGACACTGAAGCTTTCTTT. This codes for CASRLGGGDTEAFF.

The genes are TRBV5-1 and TRBJ2-1; D unresolved. Trimming removed 0 bases from V and 8 bases from J, with 12 bases in between. The germline CDR1 and CDR2 sequences are SGHRS and YFSETQ. The CDR3 is made up of 14 amino acids. CDR3 in DNA: TGCGCCAGCAGCTTGGACTCGGCCTCGGATGAGCAGTTCTTC. Encoded protein: CASSLDSASDEQFF.

The rearrangement links TRBV7-6 to TRBJ2-7; TRBD2 matches 9 bases. CDR1 is SGHVS, CDR2 FNYEAQ, per germline. CDR3 length: 17 amino acids. Losses at the gene ends were 3 bases for V and 6 bases for J; bases not matched to a gene: 15. CDR3 sequence reads: CASSFYITASGDSEQYF. The DNA of the CDR3 is TGTGCCAGCAGCTTTTATATCACGGCTAGCGGGGACTCCGAGCAGTACTTC.

Regarding this clonotype: A much larger clone is a single base away; this may be a read error. This rearrangement joins TRBV9 to TRBJ1-2; perhaps TRBD1 as D (5 bases). The CDR3 is made up of 12 amino acids. V was cut by 4 bases and J by 7 bases, with 11 bases left in between. Germline-derived CDR1 and CDR2 are SGDLS and YYNGEE. CDR3 residues: CASSSQGSGYTF. For the CDR3, the DNA is TGTGCCAGCAGCTCCCAGGGAAGTGGCTACACCTTC.

The genes are TRBV7-8 and TRBJ2-3; D call uncertain. CDR1 SGHVS and CDR2 FQNEAQ come from the germline V gene. Trimming removed 2 bases from V and 2 bases from J, with 14 bases in between. The CDR3 consists of 16 residues. The chain's CDR3 is CASSLWALGFTDTQYF. CDR3 DNA sequence: TGTGCCAGCAGCTTATGGGCCCTCGGATTCACAGATACGCAGTATTTT.

This clonotype has a handful of counts. The chain recombines TRBV29-1 with TRBJ2-7; D remains unclear. The CDR3 contains 12 residues. V dropped 5 bases and J dropped 3 bases, with 11 bases sitting between them. In germline, CDR1 is SQVTM, CDR2 ANQGSEA. The CDR3 protein is CSVYQNHYEQYF. In DNA form, the CDR3 reads TGCAGCGTTTATCAGAACCACTACGAGCAGTACTTC.

The table lists this clonotype with a few counts. The chain carries TRBV19 and TRBJ1-1; D gene ambiguous. Germline loops: CDR1 LNHDA, CDR2 SQIVND (reference sequence). CDR3 length: 12 residues. Trimming shortened V by 3 bases and J by 5 bases, and 7 bases separated the two germline ends. As DNA, the CDR3 is TGTGCCAGTAGTATGGGAACGACTGAAGCTTTCTTT. Its protein is CASSMGTTEAFF.

J is TRBJ2-7 and V is TRBV10-3; D may be TRBD1 (6 bases). The CDR3 totals 13 residues. From germline, CDR1 is ENHRY and CDR2 SYGVKD. Between the trimmed V and J ends, which lost 8 bases and 2 bases, there was a span of 13 bases. The CDR3 is CAIATGTTYEQYF. Written as DNA, the CDR3 is TGTGCCATCGCAACTGGGACAACCTACGAGCAGTACTTC.

This chain connects TRBV7-2 to TRBJ2-2, with no clear D. The CDR3 totals 15 residues. CDR1 SGHTA and CDR2 FQGNSA come from the germline V gene. Between the trimmed V and J ends, which lost 2 bases and 7 bases, there was a span of 14 bases. CDR3 nucleotides: TGTGCCAGCAGCTTAAGTTCCGAGAGTGGCGGGGAGCTGTTTTTT. Amino acids: CASSLSSESGGELFF.

This clonotype was recorded a few times. CDR3 bases: TGCGCCAGCAGCCAAGGATTGCGGGACAGGGGGCATATATCCTACGAGCAGTACTTC. Residues: CASSQGLRDRGHISYEQYF. The chain recombines TRBV4-1 with TRBJ2-7, with 12 nucleotides matching TRBD1. V was clipped by 1 base and J by 1 base; unmatched bases: 11. Germline CDR1 reads MGHRA; CDR2 reads YSYEKL. The CDR3 extends over 19 amino acids.

The J gene is TRBJ1-1, the V gene TRBV28; a weak D match, TRBD1 (5 bases). The CDR3 extends over 12 amino acids. V shed 2 bases and J shed 10 bases, with 11 bases lying between them. CDR1 is MDHEN, CDR2 SYDVKM, per germline. In DNA form, the CDR3 reads TGTGCCAGCAGTTTAGACCAGGGTGGAGCTTTCTTT. The encoded protein is CASSLDQGGAFF.

V usage is TRBV29-1 and J usage is TRBJ2-5, with D perhaps matching TRBD2 (5 bases). Trimming removed 7 bases from V and 5 bases from J, with 14 bases in between. Germline assignment: CDR1 SQVTM and CDR2 ANQGSEA. The length of the CDR3 is 12 residues. CDR3 region: CSAELDWETQYF. For the CDR3, the DNA is TGCAGCGCCGAACTAGATTGGGAGACCCAGTACTTC.

This clonotype was picked up one time. The chain links TRBV3-1 to TRBJ2-1, with a weak D call TRBD2 (6 bases). Germline CDR1 LGHDT, CDR2 YNNKEL (reference sequence). This CDR3 spans 16 amino acids. V gave up 1 base and J gave up 2 bases, with 12 bases separating them. Here the CDR3 DNA reads TGTGCCAGCAGCCAAGTTGCTGGCGGGGCCTACAATGAGCAGTTCTTC. Protein: CASSQVAGGAYNEQFF.